This T cell receptor (beta chain) was profiled in a study of glioma-infiltrating T cells after dendritic cell vaccination. Overall study results and limits: Only a small number of patients had complete blood and tumor samples.

About this clone: Its matching antigen is unknown.

The CDR3 length is 14 residues. Germline V gene lookup returns CDR1 SGHRS and CDR2 YFSETQ. Trimming pared 0 bases from V and 8 bases from J, leaving 11 bases between. Sequenced by immunoSEQ multiplex PCR; TCRdb stores in-frame clones only, minus some. The data contain approximately 100,000 clones, around 80% of them seen just once; the ten biggest clones take up nearly 6%. Patients had residual fresh-frozen tumor tissue and more than two years of survival data. All glioblastoma patients lacked an isocitrate dehydrogenase mutation. This chain joins TRBV5-1 and TRBJ1-4; the D gene is possibly TRBD1 (5 bases). This clonotype originated in a human donor with glioblastoma. Material: blood, obtained before dendritic cell vaccination. The chain's CDR3 is CASSLGQGGEKLFF. The CDR3 coding sequence is TGCGCCAGCAGCTTGGGCCAGGGCGGCGAAAAACTGTTTTTT.